Presented here are 20 T cell receptor beta chains from one specimen sequenced in a study of cytomegalovirus exposure and HLA in healthy donors (dated by TCRdb to about 2017). Library preparation used the immunoSEQ multiplex PCR assay. For the multiplex PCR, a mixture combining 60 forward primers for TCR Vbeta segments and 13 reverse primers for TCR Jbeta segments was used. In its TCRdb copy, this immuneACCESS table keeps in-frame sequences only and misses some clones. Where compared with another copy, unresolved V genes explain less than half of these, and the others have no known cause. This sample holds some 190,000 clones; 70% to 80% were observed only once. Of the sample, roughly 1.4% is held by the ten largest clones. Source material: PBMCs. The origin of the receptors is a woman aged 50 to 60 in good health and CMV-seronegative.

This clone was detected only once. This chain links TRBV29-1 with TRBJ2-5; a possible D gene is TRBD2 (6 bases). Germline V gene data show CDR1 as SQVTM and CDR2 as ANQGSEA. V was pared by 2 bases and J by 5 bases, with 24 bases between. There are 17 residues in the CDR3. CDR3 region: CSVEWFSLGGTGETQYF. The DNA for the CDR3 is TGCAGCGTTGAATGGTTTTCCCTCGGGGGTACCGGGGAGACCCAGTACTTC.

The chain carries TRBV28 and TRBJ1-5, with 7 bases aligning to TRBD1. This CDR3 contains 13 residues. Germline loops: CDR1 MDHEN, CDR2 SYDVKM. V dropped 8 bases and J dropped 7; count of bases not matched to a gene: 8. CDR3 DNA sequence: TGTGCCAGCGAGGAGGGGGCTTGGCAGCCCCAGCATTTT. Its translation is CASEEGAWQPQHF. The full variable domain, its missing parts supplied by reference TRBV28 and TRBJ1-5, is DVKVTQSSRYLVKRTGEKVFLECVQDMDHENMFWYRQDPGLGLRLIYFSYDVKMKEKGDIPEGYSVSREKKERFSLILESASTNQTSMYLCASEEGAWQPQHFGDGTRLSIL.

This chain uses TRBV28 with TRBJ1-2; no clear D gene. The CDR3 is made up of 13 amino acids. With 2 bases removed from V and 8 bases from J, the gap between germline ends came to 12 bases. Germline V lookup: CDR1 MDHEN, CDR2 SYDVKM. The CDR3 loop reads CASSLLHGVGYTF. The CDR3 bases are TGTGCCAGCAGTTTACTTCACGGGGTCGGCTACACCTTC.

The sample holds a few counts of this clone. The rearrangement links TRBV6-6 to TRBJ2-7, with TRBD1 matching 8 bases. The CDR3 consists of 13 residues. The germline V gene encodes CDR1 MNHNY and CDR2 SVGAGI (reference sequence). J lost 5 bases, V lost 6 bases, and 6 bases had no gene match. This CDR3 is CASRIGQGHEQYF. The CDR3 nucleotides read TGTGCCAGCAGAATCGGACAGGGACACGAGCAGTACTTC.

V gene TRBV27 combines with J gene TRBJ2-7; tentatively, D is TRBD1 (6 bases). Trimming took off 2 bases at V and 2 bases at J, with 7 bases between the two ends. The CDR3 length is 13 residues. CDR1 is MNHEY and CDR2 is SMNVEV in the germline V gene (reference sequence). The CDR3 DNA is TGTGCCAGCAGTTTAGACAGGACCTACGAGCAGTACTTC. Residues: CASSLDRTYEQYF.

The CDR3 sequence is CASSSPDRGNSPLHF. The CDR3 bases are TGTGCCAGCAGCTCCCCGGACAGGGGAAATTCACCCCTCCACTTT. The chain carries TRBV7-9 and TRBJ1-6, with 9 nucleotides matching TRBD1. The CDR3 consists of 15 residues. Unmatched junction bases numbered 5, after V lost 4 bases and J lost 7 bases. CDR1 and CDR2 from the germline V gene are SEHNR and FQNEAQ (reference sequence).

This rearrangement joins TRBV7-9 to TRBJ2-5; D uncertain. The J call may be in error: the DNA end matches TRBJ2-7 better. The CDR3 runs to 14 residues. CDR1 is SEHNR, CDR2 FQNEAQ, per germline (reference sequence). CDR3 nucleotides: TGTGCCAGCCGAATAGACACGTTGGGCTACGAGCAGTACTTC. This encodes CASRIDTLGYEQYF.

This clone was observed once. The gene calls are TRBV14 and TRBJ2-1; 9 bases fit TRBD2. The CDR3 contains 16 residues. The germline gives CDR1 SGHDN, CDR2 FVKESK. J gave up 7 bases and V 2 bases, and 9 bases lay outside the gene matches. The DNA for the CDR3 is TGTGCCAGCAGCCAACCCTTAGCGGGAGCGCGAAATGAGCAGTTCTTC. This sequence encodes CASSQPLAGARNEQFF.

The CDR3 nucleotides are TGTGCCAGCAGCCAAATGCTATACACTGAAGCTTTCTTT. It translates to CASSQMLYTEAFF. V and J are TRBV7-3 and TRBJ1-1; no clear D gene. The CDR3 runs 13 residues. CDR1 is SGHTA, CDR2 FQGTGA, per germline. The V gene lost 5 bases and the J gene lost 3 bases, with 10 bases spanning the gap. The variable domain in full, with the rest retrieved from reference TRBV7-3 and TRBJ1-1, is GAGVSQTPSNKVTEKGKYVELRCDPISGHTALYWYRQSLGQGPEFLIYFQGTGAADDSGLPNDRFFAVRPEGSVSTLKIQRTERGDSAVYLCASSQMLYTEAFFGQGTRLTVV.

The rearrangement uses TRBV5-1 and TRBJ1-2; 8 nucleotides align to TRBD1. V lost 0 bases, J lost 1 base, and 5 bases stayed unmatched. The CDR3 runs 16 residues. Germline assignment: CDR1 SGHRS and CDR2 YFSETQ. CDR3 sequence reads: CASSLAGQGFNYGYTF. CDR3 nucleotide sequence: TGCGCCAGCAGCTTGGCCGGACAGGGCTTTAACTATGGCTACACCTTC.

This clone was seen a single time. The gene calls are TRBV27 and TRBJ2-7; 7 nucleotides align to TRBD1. In germline, CDR1 is MNHEY, CDR2 SMNVEV (reference sequence). The CDR3 loop spans 13 amino acids. The V segment lost 3 bases and the J segment 3 bases; nucleotides outside the gene matches: 2. CDR3 sequence (DNA): TGTGCCAGCAGTTTCGACAGGGACTACGAGCAGTACTTC. This encodes CASSFDRDYEQYF.

The chain employs TRBV14 and TRBJ2-7, with 10 bases matching TRBD2. Germline lookup yields CDR1 SGHDN and CDR2 FVKESK. The trim removed 6 bases at V and 2 bases at J, leaving 4 bases unmatched. CDR3 length equals 14 residues. This CDR3 is CASSRLAGPYEQYF. The CDR3 DNA reads as TGTGCCAGCAGTCGACTAGCGGGCCCCTACGAGCAGTACTTC. The full variable domain, in which reference TRBV14 and TRBJ2-7 provide the parts outside the CDR3, is EAGVTQFPSHSVIEKGQTVTLRCDPISGHDNLYWYRRVMGKEIKFLLHFVKESKQDESGMPNNRFLAERTGGTYSTLKVQPAELEDSGVYFCASSRLAGPYEQYFGPGTRLTVT.

The chain carries TRBV2 and TRBJ2-3; TRBD2 aligns across 7 bases. CDR3 size: 14 residues. Trimming removed 7 bases from V and 1 base from J; junction bases left unmatched: 5. Germline V gene sequence: CDR1 SNHLY, CDR2 FYNNEI. The CDR3 nucleotides read TGTGCCAGCAAGTGGGGGAGGGGCACAGATACGCAGTATTTT. Amino acids: CASKWGRGTDTQYF.

This chain links TRBV11-1 with TRBJ2-3; 13 nucleotides line up with TRBD2. After removal of 8 bases from V and 3 bases from J, the junction contained 5 bases not matched to a gene. CDR3 length equals 15 residues. Germline V gives CDR1 SGHAT, CDR2 FQDESV (reference sequence). The CDR3 DNA follows: TGTGCCAGCTTAGGGACTAGCGGGAAAACAGATACGCAGTATTTT. It yields the protein CASLGTSGKTDTQYF.

This clone was counted between two and nine times. The CDR3 here is CASTPRWRGGEKLFF. CDR3 in DNA: TGTGCCAGCACTCCCCGGTGGAGGGGCGGAGAAAAACTGTTTTTT. V and J are TRBV6-5 and TRBJ1-4; possible D gene TRBD1, 5 bases. V shed 7 bases and J shed 8 bases, with 20 bases lying between them. Germline lookup yields CDR1 MNHEY and CDR2 SVGAGI. CDR3 size: 15 residues.

The chain couples TRBV7-2 to TRBJ1-2, with D perhaps matching TRBD1 (5 bases). This CDR3 comprises 15 residues. Germline V gene data show CDR1 as SGHTA and CDR2 as FQGNSA. V was trimmed by 1 base and J by 5 bases, leaving 14 bases between them. The CDR3 coding sequence is TGTGCCAGCAGCTTAGGGCCGGGGGTAGGATATGGCTACACCTTC. Translated, it gives CASSLGPGVGYGYTF. Complete variable domain (other parts from reference TRBV7-2 and TRBJ1-2): GAGVSQSPSNKVTEKGKDVELRCDPISGHTALYWYRQSLGQGLEFLIYFQGNSAPDKSGLPSDRFSAERTGGSVSTLTIQRTQQEDSAVYLCASSLGPGVGYGYTFGSGTRLTVV.

The genes are TRBV15 and TRBJ2-7; no clear D. The ends were cut back, 1 base at V and 3 bases at J, with 4 bases in the middle. CDR3 length: 12 amino acids. Germline loops: CDR1 LNHNV, CDR2 YYDKDF (reference sequence). The CDR3 is CATSRASYEQYF. Here the CDR3 DNA reads TGTGCCACCAGCAGAGCTAGCTACGAGCAGTACTTC.

CDR3 nucleotide sequence: TGTGCCAGCAGCTTATTACGACAGCCTTACAATGAGCAGTTCTTC. Residues: CASSLLRQPYNEQFF. The chain links TRBV11-2 to TRBJ2-1, with D maybe TRBD1 (5 bases). Germline CDR1 SGHAT, CDR2 FQNNGV. Trimming removed 2 bases at V and 4 bases at J, with 12 bases between. CDR3 length: 15 amino acids.

The chain combines TRBV7-9 with TRBJ2-3; 7 nucleotides agree with TRBD2. This CDR3 has 15 residues. The junction had 7 bases not matched to a gene; V was cut back by 6 bases and J by 1 base. Germline V gene lookup returns CDR1 SEHNR and CDR2 FQNEAQ (reference sequence). For the CDR3, the DNA is TGTGCCAGCAGTTCTCGACTAGCAGGCACAGATACGCAGTATTTT. It codes for CASSSRLAGTDTQYF.

V and J are TRBV7-2 and TRBJ2-7; 8 nucleotides agree with TRBD1. V gave up 2 bases and J gave up 5 bases; unmatched junction bases: 11. Germline V gene lookup returns CDR1 SGHTA and CDR2 FQGNSA. The CDR3 spans 16 residues. The CDR3 is CASSLSPGGGSNEQYF. The CDR3 nucleotides read TGTGCCAGCAGCTTATCACCAGGGGGCGGTAGCAACGAGCAGTACTTC.